Reported below is one T cell receptor (beta chain). TCRdb's table, derived via immunoSEQ multiplex PCR, lists solely in-frame clones and lacks some. The sample lists about 150,000 clones, 85% occurring once. The sample is drawn from a study of blood T cell repertoires in COVID-19. About the research overall: Italy, Spain and the United States were the sources of the convalescent and acute COVID-19 samples. The cDNA or gDNA used as material had been derived from T cells, B-cell-depleted T cells, or PBMCs.

This CDR3 contains 15 residues. Germline CDR1 reads SGHRS; CDR2 reads YFSETQ. Trimming shortened V by 4 bases and J by 7 bases, and 15 bases separated the two germline ends. The source material was PBMCs or T cells enriched from blood (not recorded which). The clonotype was recovered from a woman aged 40-49 years who had recovered from COVID-19. This chain connects TRBV5-1 to TRBJ1-6, with a tentative D call TRBD1 (5 bases). The CDR3 DNA sequence: TGCGCCAGCAGCCCCATGGCGACAGAGAATTCACCCCTCCACTTT. Its protein is CASSPMATENSPLHF.